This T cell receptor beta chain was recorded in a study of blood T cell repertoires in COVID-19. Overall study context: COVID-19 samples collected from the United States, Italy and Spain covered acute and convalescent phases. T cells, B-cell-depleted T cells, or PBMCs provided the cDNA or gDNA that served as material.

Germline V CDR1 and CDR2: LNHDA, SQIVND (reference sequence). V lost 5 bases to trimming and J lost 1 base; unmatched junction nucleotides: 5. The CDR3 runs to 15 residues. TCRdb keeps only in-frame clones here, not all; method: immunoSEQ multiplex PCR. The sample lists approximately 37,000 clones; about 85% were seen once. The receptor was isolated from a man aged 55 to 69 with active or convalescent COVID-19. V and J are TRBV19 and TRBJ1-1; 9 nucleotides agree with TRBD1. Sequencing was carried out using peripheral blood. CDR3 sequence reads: CASSDRGGRNTEAFF. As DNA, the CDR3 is TGTGCCAGTAGTGACAGGGGGGGTAGGAACACTGAAGCTTTCTTT.